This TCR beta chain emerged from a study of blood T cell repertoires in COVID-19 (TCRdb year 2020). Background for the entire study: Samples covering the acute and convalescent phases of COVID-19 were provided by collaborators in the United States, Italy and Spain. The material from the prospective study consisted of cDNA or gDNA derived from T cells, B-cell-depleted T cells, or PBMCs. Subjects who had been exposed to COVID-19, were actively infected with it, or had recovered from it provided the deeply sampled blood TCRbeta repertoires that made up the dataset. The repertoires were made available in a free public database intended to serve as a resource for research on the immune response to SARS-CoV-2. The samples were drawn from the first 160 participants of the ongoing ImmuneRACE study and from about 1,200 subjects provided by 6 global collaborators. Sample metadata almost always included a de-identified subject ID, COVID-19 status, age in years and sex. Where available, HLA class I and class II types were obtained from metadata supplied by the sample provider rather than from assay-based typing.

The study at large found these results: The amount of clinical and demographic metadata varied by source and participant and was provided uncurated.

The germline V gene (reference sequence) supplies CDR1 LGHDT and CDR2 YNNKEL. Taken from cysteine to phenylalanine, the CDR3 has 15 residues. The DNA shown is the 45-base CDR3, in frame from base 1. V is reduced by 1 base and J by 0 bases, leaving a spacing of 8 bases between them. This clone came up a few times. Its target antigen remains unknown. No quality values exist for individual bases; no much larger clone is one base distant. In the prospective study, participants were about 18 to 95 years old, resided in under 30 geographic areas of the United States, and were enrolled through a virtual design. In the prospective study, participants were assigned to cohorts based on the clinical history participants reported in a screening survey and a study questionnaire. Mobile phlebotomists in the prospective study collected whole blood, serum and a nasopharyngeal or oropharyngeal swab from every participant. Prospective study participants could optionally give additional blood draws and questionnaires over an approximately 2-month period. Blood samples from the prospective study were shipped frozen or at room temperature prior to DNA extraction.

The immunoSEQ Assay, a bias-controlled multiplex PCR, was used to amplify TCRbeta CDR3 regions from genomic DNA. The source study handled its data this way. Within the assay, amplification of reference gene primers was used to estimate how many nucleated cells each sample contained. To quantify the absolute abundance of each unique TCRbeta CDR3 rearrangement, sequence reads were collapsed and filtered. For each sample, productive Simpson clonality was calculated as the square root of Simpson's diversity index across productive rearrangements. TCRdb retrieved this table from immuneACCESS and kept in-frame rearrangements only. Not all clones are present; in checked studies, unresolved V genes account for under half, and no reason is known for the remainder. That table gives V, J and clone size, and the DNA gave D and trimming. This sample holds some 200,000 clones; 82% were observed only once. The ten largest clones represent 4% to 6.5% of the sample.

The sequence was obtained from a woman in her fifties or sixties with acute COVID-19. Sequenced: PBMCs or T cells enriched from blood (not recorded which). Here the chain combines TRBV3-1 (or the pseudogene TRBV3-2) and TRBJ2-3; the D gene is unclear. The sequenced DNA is TGTGCCAGCAGCCAAGTCGGTCCTAGCACAGATACGCAGTATTTT. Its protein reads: CASSQVGPSTDTQYF.